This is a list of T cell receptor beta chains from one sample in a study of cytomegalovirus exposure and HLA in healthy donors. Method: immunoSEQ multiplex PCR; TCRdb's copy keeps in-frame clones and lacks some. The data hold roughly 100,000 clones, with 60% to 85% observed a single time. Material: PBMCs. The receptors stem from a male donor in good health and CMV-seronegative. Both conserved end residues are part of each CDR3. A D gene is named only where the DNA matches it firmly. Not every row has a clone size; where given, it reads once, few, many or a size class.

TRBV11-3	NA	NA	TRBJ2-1	CASSFGAADGGNEQFF	TGTGCCAGCAGCTTCGGTGCAGCGGATGGGGGGAATGAGCAGTTCTTC
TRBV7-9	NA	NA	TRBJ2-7	CASSLTGPGEQYF	TGTGCCAGCAGCCTCACAGGGCCCGGCGAGCAGTACTTC
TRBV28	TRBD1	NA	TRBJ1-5	CASSSSFLGNWTGSNQPQHF	TGTGCCAGCAGTTCCTCTTTCCTCGGCAATTGGACAGGGAGCAATCAGCCCCAGCATTTT
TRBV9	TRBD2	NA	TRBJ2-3	CASSKRLAGLDTQYF	TGTGCCAGCAGCAAAAGACTAGCGGGATTGGATACGCAGTATTTT
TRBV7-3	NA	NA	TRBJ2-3	CATSSGSTDTQYF	TGTGCCACCTCAAGCGGTAGCACAGATACGCAGTATTTT
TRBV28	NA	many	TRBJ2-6	CASSTGESSGANVLTF	TGTGCCAGCAGCACCGGGGAAAGCTCTGGGGCCAACGTCCTGACTTTC
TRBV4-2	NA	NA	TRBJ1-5	CASSQDFGGRQPQHF	TGTGCCAGCAGCCAAGATTTCGGGGGGCGGCAGCCCCAGCATTTT
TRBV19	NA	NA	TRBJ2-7	CASSIEAGTYEQYF	TGTGCCAGTAGTATAGAGGCGGGGACCTACGAGCAGTACTTC
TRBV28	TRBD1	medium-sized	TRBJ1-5	CASSSGQFSNQPQHF	TGTGCCAGCAGTTCGGGACAGTTTAGCAATCAGCCCCAGCATTTT
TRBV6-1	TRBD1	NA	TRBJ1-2	CASRAGQGNGYTF	TGTGCCAGCAGGGCGGGACAGGGGAATGGCTACACCTTC
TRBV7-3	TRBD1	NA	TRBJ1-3	CASSRQGAGNTIYF	TGTGCCAGCAGCCGTCAGGGGGCGGGAAACACCATATATTTT
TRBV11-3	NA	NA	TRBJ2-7	CASSFRVGHEQYF	TGTGCCAGCAGCTTCAGGGTTGGGCACGAGCAGTACTTC
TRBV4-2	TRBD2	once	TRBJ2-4	CASSQDPSGVAKNIQYF	TGTGCCAGCAGCCAAGATCCCAGCGGGGTCGCCAAAAACATTCAGTACTTC
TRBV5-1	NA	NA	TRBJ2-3	CASSLAGGVRRDTQYF	TGCGCCAGCAGCTTGGCAGGCGGGGTGCGGCGAGATACGCAGTATTTT
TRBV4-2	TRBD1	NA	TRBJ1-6	CASSQPQGGNSPLHF	TGTGCCAGCAGCCAACCCCAGGGGGGCAATTCACCCCTCCACTTT
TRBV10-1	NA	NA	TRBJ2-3	CASSEGPTDTQYF	TGCGCCAGCAGTGAGGGGCCCACAGATACGCAGTATTTT
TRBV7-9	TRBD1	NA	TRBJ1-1	CASSSGGQEAFF	TGTGCCAGCAGCTCCGGGGGACAGGAAGCTTTCTTT
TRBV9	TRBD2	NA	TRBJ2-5	CASSVGHGGVRETQYF	TGTGCCAGCAGCGTAGGTCATGGGGGGGTGCGAGAGACCCAGTACTTC
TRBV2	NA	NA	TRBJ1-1	CASSGALLNTEAFF	TGTGCCAGCAGTGGCGCTTTGCTGAACACTGAAGCTTTCTTT
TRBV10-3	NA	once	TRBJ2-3	CAISESEWHQGRGTDTQYF	TGTGCCATCAGTGAGTCAGAATGGCATCAGGGTCGGGGCACAGATACGCAGTATTTT
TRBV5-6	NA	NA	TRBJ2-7	CASSLVSVSYEQYF	TGTGCCAGCAGCTTGGTGTCAGTTTCCTACGAGCAGTACTTC
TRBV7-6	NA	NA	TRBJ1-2	CASSLWDYHGYTF	TGTGCCAGCAGCTTATGGGACTATCATGGCTACACCTTC
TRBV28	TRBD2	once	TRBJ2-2	CASSTSGGTPGELFF	TGTGCCAGCAGCACTAGCGGGGGGACACCCGGGGAGCTGTTTTTT
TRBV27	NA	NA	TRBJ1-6	CASTPRGGLASPLHF	TGTGCCAGCACCCCACGAGGGGGACTAGCTTCACCCCTCCACTTT
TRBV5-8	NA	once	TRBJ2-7	CASSLKGMTSYEQCF	TGTGCCAGCAGCTTGAAGGGGATGACCTCCTACGAGCAGTGCTTC
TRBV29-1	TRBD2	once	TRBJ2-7	CSVLAGGHEQYF	TGCAGCGTCTTAGCGGGAGGGCACGAGCAGTACTTC
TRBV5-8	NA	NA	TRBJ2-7	CASSFIVTAMSGEQYF	TGTGCCAGCAGCTTTATCGTTACAGCCATGTCGGGAGAGCAGTACTTC
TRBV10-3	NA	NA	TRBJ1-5	CAISERGADQPQHF	TGTGCCATCAGTGAGCGGGGGGCCGATCAGCCCCAGCATTTT
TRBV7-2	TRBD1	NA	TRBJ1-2	CASSTKGQGRGGYTF	TGTGCCAGCAGCACCAAGGGACAGGGGCGTGGAGGCTACACCTTC
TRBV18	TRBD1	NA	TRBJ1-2	CASSPGTGDFYGYTF	TGTGCCAGCTCACCAGGGACAGGGGACTTCTATGGCTACACCTTC
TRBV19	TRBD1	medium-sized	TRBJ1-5	CASSIQGDFQPQHF	TGTGCCAGTAGTATCCAGGGGGATTTTCAGCCCCAGCATTTT
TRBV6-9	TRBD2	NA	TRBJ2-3	CASSYHGRRIRRSDTQYF	TGTGCCAGCAGTTATCACGGGAGGCGCATCCGAAGATCAGATACGCAGTATTTT
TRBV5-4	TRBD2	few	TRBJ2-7	CASSVAGGSSYEQYF	TGTGCCAGCAGCGTAGCGGGAGGGAGCTCCTACGAGCAGTACTTC
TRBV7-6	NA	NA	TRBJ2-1	CASSLSGGFGAYNEQFF	TGTGCCAGCAGCTTATCAGGCGGGTTTGGGGCCTACAATGAGCAGTTCTTC
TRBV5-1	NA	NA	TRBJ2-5	CASSPTPLRRGETQYF	TGCGCCAGCAGCCCGACTCCTCTCCGAAGGGGGGAGACCCAGTACTTC
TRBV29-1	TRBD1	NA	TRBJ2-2	CSGSGQGIGGIPGELFF	TGCAGCGGGTCGGGACAGGGTATCGGTGGGATCCCCGGGGAGCTGTTTTTT
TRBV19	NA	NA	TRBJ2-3	CASSSVSESTDTQYF	TGTGCCAGTAGTAGTGTGTCGGAGAGCACAGATACGCAGTATTTT
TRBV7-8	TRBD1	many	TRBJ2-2	CASSHPGQGSVGELFF	TGTGCCAGCAGCCACCCGGGACAGGGTTCTGTCGGGGAGCTGTTTTTT
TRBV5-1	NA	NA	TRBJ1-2	CASFPDSREGYTF	TGCGCCAGCTTTCCGGACTCCCGGGAAGGCTACACCTTC
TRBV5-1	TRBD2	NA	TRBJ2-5	CASSAGVKETQYF	TGCGCCAGCAGCGCGGGAGTTAAAGAGACCCAGTACTTC
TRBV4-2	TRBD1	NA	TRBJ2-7	CASSPQGAWEQYF	TGTGCCAGCAGCCCACAGGGGGCGTGGGAGCAGTACTTC
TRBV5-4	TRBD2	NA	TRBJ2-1	CASSLEIAGPNLYNEQFF	TGTGCCAGCAGCTTGGAAATAGCGGGGCCTAACCTTTACAATGAGCAGTTCTTC
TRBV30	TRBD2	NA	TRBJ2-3	CAWSVSGEGTQYF	TGTGCCTGGAGTGTAAGCGGGGAGGGGACGCAGTATTTT
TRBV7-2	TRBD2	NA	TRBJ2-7	CASSRPAGEYEQYF	TGTGCCAGCAGCCGACCAGCGGGAGAGTACGAGCAGTACTTC
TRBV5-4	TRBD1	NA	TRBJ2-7	CASSDRGPYEQYF	TGTGCCAGCAGCGACAGGGGACCCTACGAGCAGTACTTC
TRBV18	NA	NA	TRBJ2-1	CASSPVTDSYNEQFF	TGTGCCAGCTCACCAGTGACAGACTCATACAATGAGCAGTTCTTC
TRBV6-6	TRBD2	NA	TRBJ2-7	CASSYSRGNAYEQYF	TGTGCCAGCAGTTACTCGCGGGGGAACGCCTACGAGCAGTACTTC
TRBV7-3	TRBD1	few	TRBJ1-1	CASSVTGGFGAFF	TGTGCCAGCAGCGTAACAGGGGGCTTTGGAGCTTTCTTT
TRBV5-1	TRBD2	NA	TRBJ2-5	CASSLALAGGEAQYF	TGCGCCAGCAGCTTGGCCTTAGCGGGAGGGGAGGCCCAGTACTTC
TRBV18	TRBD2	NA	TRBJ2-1	CASSPLAGGHVNEQFF	TGTGCCAGCTCACCCCTAGCGGGAGGGCACGTTAATGAGCAGTTCTTC
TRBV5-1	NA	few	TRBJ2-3	CASSWAGTDTQYF	TGCGCCAGCAGCTGGGCGGGAACGGATACGCAGTATTTT
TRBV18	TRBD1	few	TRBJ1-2	CASSPSGQYTNYGYTF	TGTGCCAGCTCACCCTCGGGACAGTATACTAACTATGGCTACACCTTC
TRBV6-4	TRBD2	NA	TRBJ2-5	CASSDSTGRGGSETQYF	TGTGCCAGCAGTGACTCGACGGGCCGCGGGGGTTCGGAGACCCAGTACTTC
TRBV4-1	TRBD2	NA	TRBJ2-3	CASSRRGAGATDTQYF	TGCGCCAGCAGCCGGCGCGGAGCGGGAGCCACAGATACGCAGTATTTT
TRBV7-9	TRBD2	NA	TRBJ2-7	CSSSYQPPDLAGGREQYF	TGTTCCAGCAGCTACCAACCTCCTGATCTAGCGGGAGGACGCGAGCAGTACTTC
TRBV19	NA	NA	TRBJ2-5	CASSVAETQYF	TGTGCCAGTAGTGTAGCGGAGACCCAGTACTTC
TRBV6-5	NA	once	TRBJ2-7	CASSPMGGYEQYF	TGTGCCAGCAGTCCCATGGGGGGATACGAGCAGTACTTC
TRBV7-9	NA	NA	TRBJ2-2	CASSFLGGSNTGELFF	TGTGCCAGCAGCTTCCTCGGCGGGTCGAACACCGGGGAGCTGTTTTTT
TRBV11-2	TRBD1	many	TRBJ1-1	CASNLDRGVTEAFF	TGTGCCAGCAACCTCGACAGGGGCGTCACTGAAGCTTTCTTT